A selection of T cell receptor beta chains follows, all from one sample in a study of blood T cells in healthy people across ages. TCRdb passed the 5' RACE reads through MiXCR, listing each CDR3 protein once. The table records 800,000 to 950,000 distinct CDR3 sequences, almost 30% of them present only once. This sample also belongs to another study, concerning T cells of mothers and their children.

Material: blood. These receptors were taken from a woman aged 40-49 years in good health. The CDR3 runs from the conserved cysteine through the conserved F or W. The D gene is left open where the match is weak. The size entry is marked missing in some rows and otherwise reads once, few, many or a size class.

J: TRBJ2-3; size: -; D: -; V: TRBV30; length: 16; CDR3: CASGSLYSESTDTQYF; DNA: TGTGCCTCGGGGAGCCTGTACTCAGAAAGCACAGATACGCAGTATTTT
J: TRBJ1-1; size: few; D: TRBD1; V: TRBV7-2; length: 14; CDR3: CASSFADRGTEAFF; DNA: TGTGCCAGCAGCTTTGCGGACAGGGGAACTGAAGCTTTCTTT
J: TRBJ1-2; size: many; D: TRBD1; V: TRBV28; length: 15; CDR3: CASSSPGQGDYGYTF; DNA: TGTGCCAGCAGTTCCCCGGGACAGGGAGACTATGGCTACACCTTC
J: TRBJ2-3; size: -; D: TRBD2; V: TRBV20-1; length: 21; CDR3: CSARKVLILAGPSGSTDTQYF; DNA: TGCAGTGCTAGAAAGGTCTTGATCCTAGCGGGCCCCTCCGGGAGCACAGATACGCAGTATTTT
J: TRBJ2-1; size: many; D: -; V: TRBV20-1; length: 16; CDR3: CSARDSLARSYNEQFF; DNA: TGCAGTGCTAGAGATTCATTAGCGCGCTCCTACAATGAGCAGTTCTTC
J: TRBJ2-2; size: -; D: -; V: TRBV7-2; length: 16; CDR3: CASSPGTFRAAGEPFF; DNA: TGTGCCAGCAGCCCCGGGACCTTCAGGGCCGCCGGGGAGCCGTTTTTT
J: TRBJ1-1; size: -; D: -; V: TRBV3-1; length: 12; CDR3: CASRHLNTEAFF; DNA: TGTGCCAGCAGACATTTGAACACTGAAGCTTTCTTT
J: TRBJ2-1; size: -; D: -; V: TRBV5-1; length: 15; CDR3: CASSLESREYNEQFF; DNA: TGCGCCAGCAGCTTGGAGTCAAGGGAATACAATGAGCAGTTCTTC
J: TRBJ1-2; size: many; D: -; V: TRBV2; length: 16; CDR3: CASSVPTQPMDYGYTF; DNA: TGTGCCAGCAGCGTCCCGACACAGCCTATGGACTATGGCTACACCTTC
J: TRBJ1-5; size: few; D: -; V: TRBV2; length: 12; CDR3: CASNRDSQPQHF; DNA: TGTGCCAGTAACCGGGACTCTCAGCCCCAGCATTTT
J: TRBJ1-2; size: -; D: -; V: TRBV2; length: 14; CDR3: CASSVLSRSGGYTF; DNA: TGTGCCAGCAGTGTCCTGTCCAGGTCCGGTGGCTACACCTTC
J: TRBJ2-7; size: many; D: -; V: TRBV4-1; length: 13; CDR3: CASSPSRGWEQYF; DNA: TGCGCCAGCAGCCCTAGCAGGGGCTGGGAGCAGTACTTC
J: TRBJ2-1; size: -; D: -; V: TRBV5-1; length: 15; CDR3: CASSTGGVNVNEQFF; DNA: TGCGCCAGCAGCACAGGGGGGGTCAACGTCAATGAGCAGTTCTTC
J: TRBJ2-3; size: -; D: -; V: TRBV7-2; length: 14; CDR3: CASSLEGPGRTQYF; DNA: TGTGCCAGCAGCTTAGAAGGGCCGGGACGTACGCAGTATTTT
J: TRBJ1-2; size: -; D: TRBD1; V: TRBV28; length: 14; CDR3: CASTTGQANYGYTF; DNA: TGTGCCAGCACCACCGGACAGGCTAACTATGGCTACACCTTC
J: TRBJ1-6; size: few; D: -; V: TRBV12-3/TRBV12-4; length: 14; CDR3: CASSPWGGNSPLHF; DNA: TGTGCCAGCAGTCCGTGGGGGGGGAATTCACCCCTCCACTTT
J: TRBJ1-2; size: few; D: -; V: TRBV2; length: 15; CDR3: CASIPDDDMNYGYTF; DNA: TGTGCCAGCATTCCCGACGACGACATGAACTATGGCTACACCTTC
J: TRBJ2-4; size: -; D: -; V: TRBV2; length: 13; CDR3: CASSEGAENIQYF; DNA: TGTGCCAGCAGTGAAGGGGCTGAAAACATTCAGTACTTC
J: TRBJ2-3; size: few; D: -; V: TRBV10-3; length: 15; CDR3: CATSSKDASTDTQYF; DNA: TGTGCCACCAGTTCGAAGGACGCTAGCACAGATACGCAGTATTTT
J: TRBJ2-1; size: many; D: TRBD2; V: TRBV19; length: 18; CDR3: CASSPGTSGGRTYNEQFF; DNA: TGTGCCAGTAGTCCAGGGACTAGCGGGGGCCGAACCTACAATGAGCAGTTCTTC
J: TRBJ1-4; size: -; D: -; V: TRBV29-1; length: 10; CDR3: CSGGDEKLFF; DNA: TGCAGCGGTGGGGATGAAAAACTGTTTTTT
J: TRBJ1-1; size: -; D: TRBD1; V: TRBV6-5; length: 15; CDR3: CASSFLGQLNTEAFF; DNA: TGTGCCAGCAGTTTCCTGGGACAGTTGAACACTGAAGCTTTCTTT
J: TRBJ1-3; size: -; D: TRBD1; V: TRBV6-1; length: 18; CDR3: CASSEDRGLPRRGNTIYF; DNA: TGTGCCAGCAGTGAAGACAGGGGCTTGCCGAGACGTGGAAACACCATATATTTT
J: TRBJ2-3; size: -; D: -; V: TRBV20-1; length: 13; CDR3: CSARVTGRDTQYF; DNA: TGCAGTGCGAGAGTGACGGGACGAGATACGCAGTATTTT
J: TRBJ2-3; size: -; D: TRBD1; V: TRBV7-2; length: 16; CDR3: CASSLAGTGWTDTQYF; DNA: TGTGCCAGCAGCTTAGCGGGGACAGGATGGACAGATACGCAGTATTTT
J: TRBJ2-5; size: -; D: -; V: TRBV5-6; length: 16; CDR3: CANSLDPQGRQETQYF; DNA: TGTGCCAACAGCTTGGATCCGCAGGGAAGGCAAGAGACCCAGTACTTC
J: TRBJ1-1; size: -; D: TRBD1; V: TRBV2; length: 15; CDR3: CASRAQGVVNTEAFF; DNA: TGTGCCAGCAGGGCACAGGGGGTAGTAAACACTGAAGCTTTCTTT
J: TRBJ1-2; size: many; D: -; V: TRBV5-1; length: 12; CDR3: CASSPGNYGYTF; DNA: TGTGCCAGCTCACCGGGAAACTATGGCTACACCTTC
J: TRBJ2-1; size: few; D: -; V: TRBV6-5; length: 16; CDR3: CASSYLPPAAYNEQFF; DNA: TGTGCCAGCAGTTACCTCCCCCCCGCAGCATACAATGAGCAGTTCTTC
J: TRBJ1-1; size: few; D: -; V: TRBV4-1; length: 15; CDR3: CASSQDPPENTEAFF; DNA: TGCGCCAGCAGCCAAGACCCCCCCGAGAACACTGAAGCTTTCTTT
J: TRBJ2-7; size: -; D: TRBD1; V: TRBV14; length: 14; CDR3: CASSPWGQGYEQYF; DNA: TGTGCCAGCAGCCCGTGGGGACAGGGCTACGAGCAGTACTTC
J: TRBJ2-7; size: few; D: TRBD1; V: TRBV12-5; length: 17; CDR3: CASALDRIGTGGHEQYF; DNA: TGTGCTAGTGCCCTCGACCGAATCGGGACAGGGGGCCACGAGCAGTACTTC
J: TRBJ1-6; size: many; D: TRBD1; V: TRBV6-5; length: 15; CDR3: CASGTRTGGRSPLHF; DNA: TGTGCCAGCGGTACCAGGACAGGGGGCCGGTCACCCCTCCACTTT
J: TRBJ2-5; size: -; D: -; V: TRBV6-2/TRBV6-3; length: 14; CDR3: CASSKSGISETQYF; DNA: TGTGCCAGCAGCAAGAGTGGAATAAGCGAGACCCAGTACTTC
J: TRBJ2-1; size: few; D: TRBD2; V: TRBV11-2; length: 18; CDR3: CASNRRRAAGGPYNEQFF; DNA: TGTGCCAGCAACCGACGTAGGGCAGCGGGGGGACCCTACAATGAGCAGTTCTTC
J: TRBJ1-6; size: few; D: -; V: TRBV5-5; length: 15; CDR3: CASSLIPFGNSPLHF; DNA: TGTGCCAGCAGCTTAATACCGTTCGGAAATTCACCCCTCCACTTT
J: TRBJ1-2; size: -; D: -; V: TRBV20-1; length: 11; CDR3: CSASSSRGYTF; DNA: TGCAGTGCTAGCTCCTCAAGGGGCTACACCTTC
J: TRBJ2-1; size: few; D: TRBD1; V: TRBV5-1; length: 15; CDR3: CASSLGQGSIYEQFF; DNA: TGCGCCAGCAGCTTGGGACAGGGTTCTATCTATGAGCAGTTCTTC
J: TRBJ2-6; size: many; D: -; V: TRBV12-3/TRBV12-4; length: 15; CDR3: CASSRANSGANVLTF; DNA: TGTGCCAGCAGCCGGGCCAACTCTGGGGCCAACGTCCTGACTTTC
J: TRBJ1-6; size: many; D: TRBD1; V: TRBV4-2; length: 18; CDR3: CASSQDKEGQGSNSPLHF; DNA: TGTGCCAGCAGCCAAGATAAGGAGGGACAGGGATCTAATTCACCCCTCCACTTT
J: TRBJ2-5; size: many; D: -; V: TRBV7-3; length: 13; CDR3: CASSFGSQETQYF; DNA: TGTGCCAGCAGCTTCGGTAGCCAAGAGACCCAGTACTTC
J: TRBJ2-3; size: -; D: -; V: TRBV29-1; length: 10; CDR3: CSAGGGTQYF; DNA: TGCAGCGCCGGTGGGGGGACGCAGTATTTT
J: TRBJ2-6; size: -; D: TRBD1; V: TRBV20-1; length: 17; CDR3: CSAIPGTDDSGANVLTF; DNA: TGCAGTGCTATCCCCGGGACAGACGACTCTGGGGCCAACGTCCTGACTTTC
J: TRBJ1-1; size: many; D: TRBD1; V: TRBV7-3; length: 15; CDR3: CASSYGTEINTEAFF; DNA: TGTGCCAGCAGCTACGGGACAGAGATTAACACTGAAGCTTTCTTT
J: TRBJ2-7; size: -; D: TRBD2; V: TRBV18; length: 15; CDR3: CASSPGRTESYEQYF; DNA: TGTGCCAGCTCCCCCGGGAGGACGGAGAGCTACGAGCAGTACTTC
J: TRBJ2-7; size: -; D: -; V: TRBV12-3/TRBV12-4; length: 13; CDR3: CASTGTGRSPEYF; DNA: TGTGCCAGCACCGGTACAGGTCGGTCTCCGGAGTACTTC
J: TRBJ2-3; size: -; D: -; V: TRBV27; length: 15; CDR3: CASSLGWAGTDTQYF; DNA: TGTGCCAGCAGTTTAGGGTGGGCCGGCACAGATACGCAGTATTTT
J: TRBJ1-1; size: once; D: TRBD1; V: TRBV28; length: 14; CDR3: CASSYQGARTEAFF; DNA: TGTGCCAGCAGTTACCAGGGGGCGCGTACTGAAGCTTTCTTT
J: TRBJ2-7; size: many; D: -; V: TRBV28; length: 13; CDR3: CASSLTGGGEQYF; DNA: TGTGCCAGCAGTTTGACCGGGGGTGGAGAGCAGTACTTC
J: TRBJ1-2; size: many; D: TRBD1; V: TRBV29-1; length: 12; CDR3: CSVGTGQHGYTF; DNA: TGCAGCGTTGGGACAGGGCAGCATGGCTACACCTTC
J: TRBJ1-4; size: -; D: -; V: TRBV7-9; length: 15; CDR3: CASSDGQSFNEKLFF; DNA: TGTGCCAGCAGCGACGGACAGAGCTTTAATGAAAAACTGTTTTTT
J: TRBJ2-5; size: -; D: TRBD2; V: TRBV7-2; length: 16; CDR3: CASSFLTSGVGETQYF; DNA: TGTGCCAGCAGCTTTCTGACTAGCGGGGTGGGGGAGACCCAGTACTTC
J: TRBJ2-5; size: few; D: -; V: TRBV7-8; length: 17; CDR3: CASSLVRYPKGQETQYF; DNA: TGTGCCAGCAGCTTAGTTCGCTACCCCAAGGGCCAAGAGACCCAGTACTTC
J: TRBJ1-5; size: few; D: -; V: TRBV7-9; length: 14; CDR3: CASSRISGDQPQHF; DNA: TGTGCCAGCAGCCGAATCTCCGGGGATCAGCCCCAGCATTTT
J: TRBJ2-3; size: -; D: TRBD1; V: TRBV7-8; length: 16; CDR3: CASSTAGTGRWDTQYF; DNA: TGTGCCAGCAGCACAGCCGGGACAGGGCGGTGGGATACGCAGTATTTT
J: TRBJ1-2; size: -; D: -; V: TRBV10-3; length: 12; CDR3: CAIRAPGGGYTF; DNA: TGTGCCATCAGGGCCCCGGGAGGTGGCTACACCTTC
J: TRBJ1-4; size: -; D: -; V: TRBV28; length: 15; CDR3: CASSSPEGANEKLFF; DNA: TGTGCCAGCAGCTCCCCGGAGGGTGCTAATGAAAAACTGTTTTTT
J: TRBJ2-2; size: few; D: TRBD2; V: TRBV6-5; length: 16; CDR3: CASRTLAGGDTGELFF; DNA: TGTGCCAGCAGAACACTAGCGGGGGGTGACACCGGGGAGCTGTTTTTT
J: TRBJ2-3; size: few; D: TRBD2; V: TRBV29-1; length: 15; CDR3: CSVGALAGGTDTQYF; DNA: TGCAGCGTTGGCGCTCTAGCGGGGGGCACAGATACGCAGTATTTT
J: TRBJ2-3; size: few; D: -; V: TRBV7-2; length: 14; CDR3: CASGRDSLTDTQYF; DNA: TGTGCCAGCGGCCGGGACTCACTCACAGATACGCAGTATTTT